The clone carrying this TCR beta chain was counted once. The sample originates from a study of tumor-infiltrating lymphocytes in primary liver carcinoma. At the level of the study: All patients, whether men or women, fell within 30 to 69 years of age.

Co-extracted RNA and DNA came from roughly 21-30 mg of unsorted bulk tissue. In every tumor sample, viable tumor cells made up over 90%. With 400 to 550 ng total RNA as template and a constant-region primer, TCR beta cDNA was made. Generation of the TCR beta libraries relied on three nested multiplex PCR rounds using slightly modified ARM-PCR. Each of the first two PCR rounds ran roughly 9 cycles with TRBV1-TRBV30 forward and C-beta reverse primers. TCRdb reanalysed the multiplex PCR reads using MiXCR and keeps one entry per CDR3 protein. The sample holds 22,000 or so distinct CDR3 sequences, around 82% seen once. The length of the CDR3 is 15 residues. Per germline, CDR1 SNHLY and CDR2 FYNNEI. V was clipped by 5 bases and J by 4 bases, with 15 bases between them.

This rearrangement joins TRBV2 to TRBJ2-1; D ambiguous. Sequenced: liver tumor tissue from sampling region 2. Regarding subset: tumor region T2, inferior pole. The clonotype was recovered from a woman aged 25 to 45 with primary liver carcinoma and hepatitis B virus infection. The CDR3 DNA reads TGTGCCAGCAGTACGATCCGGGCCATATACAATGAGCAGTTCTTC. As protein: CASSTIRAIYNEQFF.